This record concerns one T cell receptor (beta chain) sequence. No DNA is shown, since the ends of the CDR3 on it are uncertain; the CDR3 is the one TCRdb lists. Germline CDR1 DFQATT, CDR2 SNEGSKA (reference sequence). 11 amino acids form the CDR3, both terminal residues included. This entry belongs to a study of blood T cell repertoires in COVID-19. The protocol was immunoSEQ multiplex PCR, while the TCRdb copy is restricted to in-frame clones and leaves out a portion. Among about 240,000 clones, roughly 90% were seen once, and the ten largest hold approximately 7.9%. The sequencing sample was made of peripheral blood. The receptor's source is a man in his 60s who had recovered from COVID-19. The chain couples TRBV20-1 to TRBJ2-1; the D segment call TRBD1 is taken from the table without a DNA check. CDR3 region: CSAWGLGAEFF.